These 21 T cell receptor beta chains were sequenced from one sample in a study of control samples from healthy donors and cancer patients. The assay was immunoSEQ multiplex PCR, and TCRdb's table has in-frame clones only and misses some. This sample yields about 78,000 clones, of which 85% to 90% are seen a single time; 7.5% to 9% belongs to the top ten. Sequenced sample: blood. The receptors originated from a woman in her sixties in good health.

This sequence joins TRBV5-4 and TRBJ2-3, with 7 bases that match TRBD1. J lost 1 base, V lost 0 bases, and 8 bases had no gene match. The CDR3 consists of 17 residues. Germline V CDR1 and CDR2: SGHNT, YYREEE (reference sequence). CDR3 sequence: CASSLAPPGGGTDTQYF. CDR3 coding DNA: TGTGCCAGCAGCTTGGCCCCACCAGGGGGAGGCACAGATACGCAGTATTTT.

This sequence joins TRBV4-1 and TRBJ1-2; TRBD1 is a possible D gene (6 bases). The V end lost 0 bases, the J end lost 4 bases, and 12 bases lay between the germline ends. This CDR3 comprises 15 residues. Germline CDR1 reads MGHRA; CDR2 reads YSYEKL. CDR3 sequence (DNA): TGCGCCAGCAGCCAAGATTGGGGGGGGCCCTATGGCTACACCTTC. The encoded protein is CASSQDWGGPYGYTF.

The chain joins TRBV29-1 to TRBJ2-1; 9 nucleotides match TRBD2. Germline assignment: CDR1 SQVTM and CDR2 ANQGSEA. V lost 7 bases, J lost 4 bases, and 14 bases stayed unmatched. The CDR3 length is 16 residues. The CDR3 DNA follows: TGCAGCGGGATTCTGATAGCGGGAGCATCTTACAATGAGCAGTTCTTC. It yields the protein CSGILIAGASYNEQFF.

V is TRBV5-1 and J is TRBJ1-1, with D possibly TRBD1 on 6 matching bases. Germline loops: CDR1 SGHRS, CDR2 YFSETQ. The CDR3 contains 15 residues. Trimming stripped 5 bases from V and 0 bases from J, with 14 bases between. Here the CDR3 reads CASSSPTGMNTEAFF. CDR3 DNA sequence: TGCGCCAGCAGTTCGCCGACAGGTATGAACACTGAAGCTTTCTTT.

V usage is TRBV4-1 and J usage is TRBJ2-2; 10 bases are shared with TRBD1. This CDR3 is 16 amino acids long. Unmatched junction bases numbered 2, after V lost 1 base and J lost 3 bases. From germline, CDR1 is MGHRA and CDR2 YSYEKL. CDR3 nucleotide sequence: TGCGCCAGCAGCCAAGGGACAGGGGGGTACACCGGGGAGCTGTTTTTT. This sequence encodes CASSQGTGGYTGELFF.

The chain employs TRBV5-1 and TRBJ2-1, with TRBD1 matching over 12 bases. Germline V gene lookup returns CDR1 SGHRS and CDR2 YFSETQ. CDR3 length equals 16 residues. The V gene end was trimmed by 1 base and the J gene end by 6 bases; junction bases not matched to a gene: 5. The DNA of the CDR3 is TGCGCCAGCAGCTTGTTAGGGGGACAGGGGGCCAATGAGCAGTTCTTC. As protein: CASSLLGGQGANEQFF.

CDR3 in DNA: TGCGCCAGCAGCTTGGCCATCAGCGTTAGCACAGATACGCAGTATTTT. Translation gives CASSLAISVSTDTQYF. The J gene is TRBJ2-3, the V gene TRBV5-1; D gene uncertain. The CDR3 spans 16 residues. With 0 bases removed from V and 0 bases from J, the gap between germline ends came to 11 bases. CDR1 is SGHRS, CDR2 YFSETQ, per germline.

The CDR3 DNA follows: TGTGCCAGCAGCTTGGAGCCTCCCTATGGCTACACCTTC. Protein sequence: CASSLEPPYGYTF. This sequence joins TRBV5-6 and TRBJ1-2; the D is unclear. Germline V lookup: CDR1 SGHDT, CDR2 YYEEEE. The CDR3 runs 13 residues. The V gene lost 0 bases and the J gene lost 4 bases, with 7 bases spanning the gap.

The chain uses TRBV19 and TRBJ2-1, with 7 bases fitting TRBD2. After removal of 7 bases from V and 4 bases from J, the junction contained 10 bases not matched to a gene. This CDR3 comprises 15 residues. The germline gives CDR1 LNHDA, CDR2 SQIVND (reference sequence). CDR3 nucleotide sequence: TGTGCCAGTAAGTTTACTAGCGTGTCTTACAATGAGCAGTTCTTC. Amino acids: CASKFTSVSYNEQFF.

The DNA for the CDR3 is TGTGCCAGTAGGATGACAGGGCTCAACACTGAAGCTTTCTTT. This codes for CASRMTGLNTEAFF. The rearrangement links TRBV19 to TRBJ1-1, with TRBD1 matching 7 bases. The V segment lost 6 bases and the J segment 2 bases; nucleotides outside the gene matches: 6. This CDR3 contains 14 residues. The germline gives CDR1 LNHDA, CDR2 SQIVND (reference sequence).

The rearrangement joins TRBV6-6 to TRBJ1-1; possibly TRBD1 for D (5 bases). CDR1 is MNHNY and CDR2 is SVGAGI in the germline V gene (reference sequence). The CDR3 is 14 residues long. V lost 0 bases to trimming and J lost 1 base, with 6 bases between them. The CDR3 DNA reads as TGTGCCAGCAGTTACTCGACAGCGAACACTGAAGCTTTCTTT. Its protein is CASSYSTANTEAFF.

This clone has more than one count but fewer than ten. The rearrangement uses TRBV19 and TRBJ2-7; TRBD2 aligns across 8 bases. The germline gives CDR1 LNHDA, CDR2 SQIVND (reference sequence). The V segment lost 3 bases and the J segment 6 bases; nucleotides outside the gene matches: 10. The CDR3 runs 15 residues. The CDR3 nucleotides are TGTGCCAGTAGTATTCCTCTAGCGGGCGCATCCGAGCAGTACTTC. It is translated as CASSIPLAGASEQYF.

This chain uses TRBV6-2 or TRBV6-3 with TRBJ2-7; tentative D call: TRBD2 (5 bases). CDR3 length: 16 residues. Trimming left V 3 bases short and J 0 bases short, with 15 bases between. CDR1 MNHEY and CDR2 SVGEGT come from the germline V gene. The CDR3 DNA follows: TGTGCCAGCAGTTATAATAGCGCAACCCTCTCCTACGAGCAGTACTTC. This translates into CASSYNSATLSYEQYF.

The chain combines TRBV3-1 (or the pseudogene TRBV3-2) with TRBJ2-1, with TRBD2 matching 13 bases. Germline loops: CDR1 LGHDT, CDR2 YNNKEL (reference sequence). The junction had 7 bases not matched to a gene; V was cut back by 6 bases and J by 2 bases. The CDR3 sequence is 17 residues long. CDR3: CASRPGLAGRAYNEQFF. In DNA form, the CDR3 reads TGTGCCAGCAGACCGGGACTAGCGGGGAGAGCCTACAATGAGCAGTTCTTC.

The chain links TRBV3-1 (or the pseudogene TRBV3-2) to TRBJ1-1; 8 bases match TRBD1. With 3 bases clipped from V and 6 bases from J, the junction kept 9 bases outside the gene matches. CDR1 is LGHDT and CDR2 is YNNKEL in the germline V gene (reference sequence). The CDR3 consists of 15 residues. The CDR3 DNA reads as TGTGCCAGCAGCCAGCCCGACAGGGGACCCTCTGAAGCTTTCTTT. Translating gives CASSQPDRGPSEAFF.

The V call is TRBV4-3, the J call TRBJ2-7; D possibly corresponds to TRBD2 (5 bases). The CDR3 totals 14 residues. The V and J ends lost 0 bases and 4 bases respectively, with 10 bases between them. Germline values: CDR1 LGHNA, CDR2 YSLEER. CDR3 DNA: TGCGCCAGCAGCCAAGATCGGGGAGTTTACGAGCAGTACTTC. Its protein is CASSQDRGVYEQYF.

The chain links TRBV12-5 to TRBJ2-2, with D unresolved. V was pared by 1 base and J by 3 bases, with 6 bases between. Germline CDR1 reads LGHNT; CDR2 reads FRNRAP. This CDR3 has 14 residues. This CDR3 reads CASGLGEYTGELFF. The DNA of the CDR3 is TGTGCTAGTGGTTTGGGGGAATACACCGGGGAGCTGTTTTTT.

The chain uses TRBV19 and TRBJ2-1; 9 bases fit TRBD1. Trimming at V came to 6 bases and at J to 4 bases, leaving 10 bases not matched to a gene. The V gene's germline CDR1 is LNHDA and CDR2 SQIVND (reference sequence). This CDR3 region has 16 residues. CDR3 region: CASSNVGQGTYNEQFF. As DNA, the CDR3 is TGTGCCAGTAGCAACGTGGGACAGGGAACTTACAATGAGCAGTTCTTC. The whole variable domain, remainder taken from reference TRBV19 and TRBJ2-1, is DGGITQSPKYLFRKEGQNVTLSCEQNLNHDAMYWYRQDPGQGLRLIYYSQIVNDFQKGDIAEGYSVSREKKESFPLTVTSAQKNPTAFYLCASSNVGQGTYNEQFFGPGTRLTVL.

The chain is built from TRBV11-2 and TRBJ1-1; TRBD1 might be the D (5 bases). Trimming took 1 base from V and 8 from J, leaving 11 bases between them. Germline V CDR1 and CDR2: SGHAT, FQNNGV. The CDR3 contains 13 residues. The CDR3, as DNA: TGTGCCAGCAGCTTAGCCCCCGGGGACGAAGCTTTCTTT. Amino acids: CASSLAPGDEAFF. Looking up the rest from reference TRBV11-2 and TRBJ1-1 gives the full variable domain: EAGVAQSPRYKIIEKRQSVAFWCNPISGHATLYWYQQILGQGPKLLIQFQNNGVVDDSQLPKDRFSAERLKGVDSTLKIQPAKLEDSAVYLCASSLAPGDEAFFGQGTRLTVV.

The J gene is TRBJ1-6, the V gene TRBV5-8, with 8 nucleotides matching TRBD1. The V gene's germline CDR1 is SGHTS and CDR2 YDEGEE. CDR3 length equals 15 residues. Losses at the gene ends were 0 bases for V and 7 bases for J; bases not matched to a gene: 3. The CDR3 here is CASSLAWTGNSPLHF. In DNA, the CDR3 is TGTGCCAGCAGCTTGGCTTGGACAGGGAATTCACCCCTCCACTTT.

The V and J genes are TRBV2 and TRBJ1-5; perhaps TRBD1 as D (5 bases). CDR3 length: 15 amino acids. V was trimmed by 6 bases and J by 6 bases, leaving 18 bases between them. Germline CDR1 is SNHLY and CDR2 is FYNNEI. Here the CDR3 reads CASRLKAAGSQPQHF. The CDR3 coding sequence is TGTGCCAGCAGACTAAAGGCGGCAGGGAGTCAGCCCCAGCATTTT.